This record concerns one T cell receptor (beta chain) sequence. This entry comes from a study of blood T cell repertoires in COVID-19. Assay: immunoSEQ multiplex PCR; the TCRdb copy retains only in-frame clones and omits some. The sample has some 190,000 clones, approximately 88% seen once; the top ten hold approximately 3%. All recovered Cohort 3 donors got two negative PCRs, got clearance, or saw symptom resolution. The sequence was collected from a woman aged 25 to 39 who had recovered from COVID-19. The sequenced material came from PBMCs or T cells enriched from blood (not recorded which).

The CDR3 nucleotides are TGCAGCGTCTCCGGACTAGCGGGAGCAGATACGCAGTATTTT. Encoded protein: CSVSGLAGADTQYF. This chain joins TRBV29-1 and TRBJ2-3; TRBD2 aligns across 13 bases. The CDR3 is made up of 14 amino acids. Germline loops: CDR1 SQVTM, CDR2 ANQGSEA. The ends lost 6 bases at V and 4 bases at J; junction bases unmatched: 4.